Following are 30 T cell receptor beta chains from one sample sequenced in a study of T-cell reconstitution after alpha-beta-depleted transplantation in children. Unique molecular identifiers were incorporated when the TCRbeta library was constructed. Each CDR3 protein is one row after TCRdb ran MiXCR on the PCR reads. The top ten clones hold approximately 30% of a sample with around 960,000 distinct CDR3 sequences, about 31% of them seen once. Sequencing used PBMCs, mostly from graft donor cells, obtained 360 days after TCRalphabeta/CD19-depleted stem cell transplant. The receptors derive from a boy under two years old who had a stem cell transplant for SCID, so the T cells may come from the graft donor.

This clonotype was counted a few times. This chain connects TRBV12-3 or TRBV12-4 to TRBJ2-3, with D possibly being TRBD2 (6 bases). Trimming cost V 3 bases and J 2 bases, with 9 bases left between them. This CDR3 has 14 amino acids. DNA for the CDR3: TGTGCCAGCAGTTTTGGGAGGTTCACAGATACGCAGTATTTT. Its translation is CASSFGRFTDTQYF.

This clonotype was found a few times. The chain joins TRBV27 to TRBJ1-1; TRBD1 matches at 8 bases. V lost 5 bases, J lost 4 bases, and 3 bases stayed unmatched. The CDR3 covers 13 residues. Looked up from germline, CDR1 is MNHEY and CDR2 is SMNVEV (reference sequence). CDR3 amino acids: CASSNTGGTEAFF. CDR3 DNA: TGTGCCAGCAGTAACACAGGGGGCACTGAAGCTTTCTTT.

This clonotype came up a few times. The chain carries TRBV30 and TRBJ2-3, with 7 bases that match TRBD1. The CDR3 has 16 amino acids. After removal of 0 bases from V and 0 bases from J, the junction contained 6 bases not matched to a gene. The germline V gene encodes CDR1 GTSNPN and CDR2 SVGIG (reference sequence). The CDR3 DNA reads as TGTGCCTGGAGTGTAGGGGCAGGGGGTAGCACAGATACGCAGTATTTT. Translated: CAWSVGAGGSTDTQYF.

The chain joins TRBV5-1 to TRBJ1-5; D is ambiguous. The germline gives CDR1 SGHRS, CDR2 YFSETQ. Trimming left V 1 base short and J 5 bases short, with 7 bases between. The CDR3 has 13 residues. The CDR3: CASSLSGDQPQHF. The DNA of the CDR3 is TGCGCCAGCAGCTTGAGCGGTGATCAGCCCCAGCATTTT.

V is TRBV28 and J is TRBJ2-5; 9 bases align to TRBD1. The trim removed 3 bases at V and 6 bases at J, leaving 8 bases unmatched. The CDR3 spans 15 residues. Germline CDR1 reads MDHEN; CDR2 reads SYDVKM. The CDR3 DNA is TGTGCCAGCAGTTTCGCCCGGGACAGGGAACAGACCCAGTACTTC. As protein: CASSFARDREQTQYF.

This clonotype was observed a handful of times. The genes are TRBV11-2 and TRBJ2-1; D is uncertain. The germline V and J ends were trimmed by 3 bases and 4 bases, with 13 bases remaining between them. Germline-derived CDR1 and CDR2 are SGHAT and FQNNGV. The CDR3 has 15 residues. The CDR3: CASSFQIPQYNEQFF. The CDR3 coding sequence is TGTGCCAGCAGCTTTCAGATACCTCAATACAATGAGCAGTTCTTC.

This clonotype appeared a few times. The rearrangement joins TRBV5-1 to TRBJ2-7; D is perhaps TRBD2 (6 bases). V was clipped by 0 bases and J by 7 bases, with 17 bases between them. The CDR3 is 15 residues long. Per the germline V gene, CDR1 is SGHRS and CDR2 is YFSETQ. CDR3 region: CASSLGGDLGWEQYF. In DNA form, the CDR3 reads TGCGCCAGCAGCTTGGGCGGGGACCTCGGCTGGGAGCAGTACTTC.

V usage is TRBV15 and J usage is TRBJ2-5, with D tentatively TRBD2 (6 bases). Per germline, CDR1 LNHNV and CDR2 YYDKDF (reference sequence). Between the trimmed V and J ends, which lost 0 bases and 4 bases, there was a span of 9 bases. This CDR3 has 14 amino acids. The CDR3 region has the DNA TGTGCCACCAGCAGAGAGTTGGGGGGAGAGACCCAGTACTTC. It codes for CATSRELGGETQYF. The whole variable domain, remainder taken from reference TRBV15 and TRBJ2-5, is DAMVIQNPRYQVTQFGKPVTLSCSQTLNHNVMYWYQQKSSQAPKLLFHYYDKDFNNEADTPDNFQSRRPNTSFCFLDIRSPGLGDTAMYLCATSRELGGETQYFGPGTRLLVL.

This clonotype was seen a few times. The chain couples TRBV7-6 to TRBJ1-1, with D unclear. CDR3 length equals 13 residues. The ends were cut back, 1 base at V and 7 bases at J, with 10 bases in the middle. Looked up from germline, CDR1 is SGHVS and CDR2 is FNYEAQ. The DNA of the CDR3 is TGTGCCAGCAGCTTAGAACTACGGGGTGAAGCTTTCTTT. It yields the protein CASSLELRGEAFF. The full variable domain, with the rest looked up from reference TRBV7-6 and TRBJ1-1, is GAGVSQSPRYKVTKRGQDVALRCDPISGHVSLYWYRQALGQGPEFLTYFNYEAQQDKSGLPNDRFSAERPEGSISTLTIQRTEQRDSAMYRCASSLELRGEAFFGQGTRLTVV.

This clonotype has a count of ten or more. V and J are TRBV2 and TRBJ2-5; D assignment may be TRBD1 or TRBD2 (5 bases each). The CDR3 runs 12 residues. Germline assignment: CDR1 SNHLY and CDR2 FYNNEI. V was cut by 8 bases and J by 5 bases, with 12 bases left in between. This chain's CDR3 is CASSGTGETQYF. DNA for the CDR3: TGTGCCAGCTCCGGGACCGGGGAGACCCAGTACTTC.

A note on this clonotype: Its ends do not fully match the called genes, so a read error is possible. This chain links TRBV7-2 with TRBJ2-4; weak D call: TRBD1 (5 bases). Germline CDR1 is SGHTA and CDR2 is FQGNSA. CDR3 length: 16 residues. The CDR3 here is CASRLAGSYAKNIQYF. In DNA, the CDR3 is TGTGCCAGCAGATTAGCAGGGTCGTACGCCAAAAACATTCAGTACTTC. Filled out from reference TRBV7-2 and TRBJ2-4, the complete variable domain reads GAGVSQSPSNKVTEKGKDVELRCDPISGHTALYWYRQSLGQGLEFLIYFQGNSAPDKSGLPSDRFSAERTGGSVSTLTIQRTQQEDSAVYLCASRLAGSYAKNIQYFGAGTRLSVL.

CDR3 loop: CASSPLRGLPNNEQFF. In nucleotides, the CDR3 is TGTGCCAGCAGCCCCCTGAGAGGGCTCCCCAACAATGAGCAGTTCTTC. The rearrangement links TRBV3-1 to TRBJ2-1, with a possible D match to TRBD2 (5 bases). Trimming removed 4 bases at V and 5 bases at J, with 18 bases between. Germline CDR1 LGHDT, CDR2 YNNKEL (reference sequence). The CDR3 totals 16 residues.

The genes are TRBV18 and TRBJ1-1; D gene unclear. Per germline, CDR1 KGHSH and CDR2 LQKENI. With 3 bases removed from V and 7 bases from J, the gap between germline ends came to 9 bases. This CDR3 has 12 amino acids. The CDR3 spells CASSPRQVEAFF. As DNA, the CDR3 is TGTGCCAGCTCACCGCGGCAGGTTGAAGCTTTCTTT.

J is TRBJ2-4 and V is TRBV29-1; D possibly corresponds to TRBD1 (6 bases). This CDR3 comprises 15 residues. The germline CDR1 and CDR2 sequences are SQVTM and ANQGSEA. With 0 bases removed from V and 7 bases from J, the gap between germline ends came to 16 bases. The CDR3 loop reads CSVEDPRTQGNIQYF. The CDR3 DNA reads as TGCAGCGTTGAAGACCCTCGGACTCAGGGGAACATTCAGTACTTC.

This clonotype showed up just a few times. The chain carries TRBV3-1 and TRBJ2-5, with 7 bases that match TRBD2. The length of the CDR3 is 11 residues. V trimming: 4 bases; J trimming: 13 bases; junction bases outside the gene matches: 6. Germline V lookup: CDR1 LGHDT, CDR2 YNNKEL (reference sequence). The CDR3 sequence is CASSRGTILYF. The CDR3 nucleotides are TGTGCCAGCAGCCGCGGGACTATCCTGTACTTC.

The CDR3 DNA reads TGTGCCAGCAGCCCCGGGGGGATCCACGAGCAGTACTTC. It specifies CASSPGGIHEQYF. J is TRBJ2-7 and V is TRBV4-2, with 7 bases identical to TRBD2. Losses at the gene ends were 4 bases for V and 5 bases for J; bases not matched to a gene: 5. CDR1 is LGHNA, CDR2 YNFKEQ, per germline. This CDR3 comprises 13 residues.

This clonotype was seen only a few times. This chain uses TRBV6-6 with TRBJ2-1; D possibly corresponds to TRBD1 (6 bases). With 6 bases removed from V and 15 bases from J, the gap between germline ends came to 18 bases. This CDR3 is 12 amino acids long. CDR1 is MNHNY, CDR2 SVGAGI, per germline (reference sequence). CDR3 coding DNA: TGTGCCAGCAGCACCGACAGGCTCGCCACGTTCTTC. Amino acids: CASSTDRLATFF.

The chain carries TRBV5-1 and TRBJ2-7, with TRBD1 matching over 8 bases. CDR1 is SGHRS, CDR2 YFSETQ, per germline. The V segment lost 4 bases and the J segment 6 bases; nucleotides outside the gene matches: 18. This CDR3 spans 17 amino acids. The CDR3 nucleotides are TGCGCCAGCAGCCCCCGACAGGGGTCGGTTAGAGTCGGCGAGCAGTACTTC. Amino acid sequence: CASSPRQGSVRVGEQYF.

Comment on this clonotype: The junction and the germline gene differ at one end; a read error may be behind it. V and J are TRBV29-1 and TRBJ2-3; D remains unclear. CDR1 and CDR2 (germline): SQVTM, ANQGSEA. The CDR3 spans 12 residues. As DNA, the CDR3 is TGCAGCGCTGAAGACAGCACAGATACGCAGTATTTT. Translating it yields CSAEDSTDTQYF.

The table lists this clonotype with a count of one. This rearrangement joins TRBV20-1 to TRBJ2-5; D possibly corresponds to TRBD1 (5 bases). Trimming left V 5 bases short and J 5 bases short, with 15 bases between. The germline CDR1 and CDR2 sequences are DFQATT and SNEGSKA (reference sequence). The CDR3 runs to 13 residues. CDR3 region: CSAPGPTGETQYF. CDR3 nucleotides: TGCAGTGCTCCAGGGCCTACCGGGGAGACCCAGTACTTC.

The chain links TRBV20-1 to TRBJ1-1; D unresolved. The CDR3 is made up of 14 amino acids. The ends were cut back, 2 bases at V and 2 bases at J, with 12 bases in the middle. Looked up from germline, CDR1 is DFQATT and CDR2 is SNEGSKA (reference sequence). DNA of the CDR3: TGCAGTGCTAGAAGCAGACGAGACAACACTGAAGCTTTCTTT. As protein: CSARSRRDNTEAFF.

V usage is TRBV25-1 and J usage is TRBJ2-7, with D possibly being TRBD2 (7 bases). Germline loops: CDR1 MGHDK, CDR2 SYGVNS. Deletions cut 2 bases from V and 1 base from J, with 9 bases between. The CDR3 totals 14 residues. CDR3 loop: CASSEGRGSYEQYF. DNA for the CDR3: TGTGCCAGCAGTGAAGGGAGGGGGTCCTACGAGCAGTACTTC.

The J gene is TRBJ1-1, the V gene TRBV6-5; TRBD1 might be the D (6 bases). V gave up 3 bases and J gave up 0 bases, with 17 bases separating them. This CDR3 comprises 17 residues. Germline lookup yields CDR1 MNHEY and CDR2 SVGAGI. The CDR3 coding sequence is TGTGCCAGCAGTTATGTTGCCGGGGGGCCTATGAACACTGAAGCTTTCTTT. It specifies CASSYVAGGPMNTEAFF.

The chain combines TRBV4-1 with TRBJ2-7; TRBD2 aligns across 12 bases. Looked up from germline, CDR1 is MGHRA and CDR2 is YSYEKL. Trimming cost V 3 bases and J 2 bases; bases outside gene matches: 5. The CDR3 loop spans 16 amino acids. The CDR3 sequence is CASSHSLAGGTYEQYF. The CDR3 DNA follows: TGCGCCAGCAGCCATTCACTAGCGGGGGGAACCTACGAGCAGTACTTC.

This clonotype came up a few times. The chain recombines TRBV7-9 with TRBJ2-5; no clear D. Per the germline V gene, CDR1 is SEHNR and CDR2 is FQNEAQ (reference sequence). CDR3 length: 12 residues. Trimming cost V 5 bases and J 5 bases, with 9 bases left between them. Written as DNA, the CDR3 is TGTGCCAGCAGCGCCTTGGGGGAGACCCAGTACTTC. As protein: CASSALGETQYF.

This clonotype was detected a few times. The DNA for the CDR3 is TGTGCCAGCAGCCGGACTCCAAATGAGCAGTTCTTC. Protein product: CASSRTPNEQFF. The V call is TRBV5-5, the J call TRBJ2-1, with a weak D call TRBD2 (5 bases). Germline V gene sequence: CDR1 SGHKS, CDR2 YYEKEE (reference sequence). The CDR3 covers 12 residues. Trimming removed 4 bases at V and 7 bases at J, with 9 bases between.

This rearrangement joins TRBV29-1 to TRBJ2-7; 9 bases are shared with TRBD1. The CDR3 is made up of 16 amino acids. The germline V gene encodes CDR1 SQVTM and CDR2 ANQGSEA. V lost 5 bases to trimming and J lost 2 bases; unmatched junction nucleotides: 13. DNA of the CDR3: TGCAGCGTTCCCGGGACCGGGACAGGGTGGGCCTACGAGCAGTACTTC. Protein: CSVPGTGTGWAYEQYF.

This clonotype was detected a few times. The chain recombines TRBV15 with TRBJ1-3, with D unclear. Trimming removed 3 bases at V and 1 base at J, with 10 bases between. This CDR3 comprises 15 residues. CDR1 is LNHNV and CDR2 is YYDKDF in the germline V gene (reference sequence). The CDR3 coding sequence is TGTGCCACCAGCAGGGAACTACGTTCTGGAAACACCATATATTTT. Translating gives CATSRELRSGNTIYF.

The chain combines TRBV15 with TRBJ1-2; the D gene is possibly TRBD1 (5 bases). V was shortened by 0 bases and J by 7 bases, with 12 bases between the two germline ends. The V gene's germline CDR1 is LNHNV and CDR2 YYDKDF (reference sequence). The CDR3 sequence is 14 residues long. This chain's CDR3 is CATSRDRRGGGYTF. CDR3 nucleotide sequence: TGTGCCACCAGCAGAGACCGACGGGGGGGTGGCTACACCTTC.

The chain uses TRBV12-3 or TRBV12-4 and TRBJ2-3, with a weak D call TRBD2 (6 bases). Trimming took off 9 bases at V and 0 bases at J, with 19 bases between the two ends. This CDR3 is 16 amino acids long. The CDR3 nucleotides read TGTGCCAGTAAGTGGAGCGGGCGTGCTAGCACAGATACGCAGTATTTT. Translated, it gives CASKWSGRASTDTQYF.